The clone carrying this T cell receptor beta chain was recorded a few times. Repertoires were generated with immunoSEQ multiplex PCR, while TCRdb's copy carries only in-frame clones and drops some. The profile shows some 74,000 clones, 87% of them singletons. Germline V lookup: CDR1 SGHNT, CDR2 YYREEE (reference sequence). V lost 4 bases to trimming and J lost 5 bases, with 15 bases between them. The CDR3 is 15 residues long. The data are from a study of T cell responses to AZD1222 COVID-19 vaccine. The receptor was isolated from an adult who received the AZD1222 COVID-19 vaccine. The sample in question was peripheral blood, obtained 28 days after the second AZD1222 dose. The V call is TRBV5-4, the J call TRBJ2-2, with D possibly TRBD1 on 6 matching bases. CDR3 loop: CASSPTTGWTGELFF. In DNA form, the CDR3 reads TGTGCCAGCAGCCCGACCACAGGGTGGACCGGGGAGCTGTTTTTT.